This TCR beta chain appears in the sequencing data of a study of PD-1 blockade in mismatch repair-deficient tumors. Study overall: Patients had around 12 mismatch repair-deficient cancer types, all previously treated and progressing. Study-level results: After pembrolizumab, tumor-resident clones rose rapidly, then generally contracted before radiologic responses.

As regards this clone: Its antigen is currently unknown.

Time point reported: approximately 9-day in vitro stimulation with candidate neoantigen peptide 5. Data came from immunoSEQ multiplex PCR; TCRdb stores just in-frame clones and leaves some out. The table lists around 15,000 clones, about 80% of them singletons. The CDR3 has 15 residues. Trimming at V came to 1 base and at J to 7 bases, leaving 8 bases not matched to a gene. Germline V gives CDR1 SGHRS, CDR2 YFSETQ. Here the sequenced sample was cells cultured in vitro, taken from a patient treated with pembrolizumab. This sequence joins TRBV5-1 and TRBJ1-5; 7 bases are shared with TRBD1. The clonotype was recovered from an adult with mismatch repair-deficient cancer. Here the CDR3 reads CASSLTGVDGQPQHF. The CDR3 DNA is TGCGCCAGCAGCTTGACAGGGGTCGACGGGCAGCCCCAGCATTTT.